A single TCR beta chain is shown here with its context. TCRdb keeps only in-frame clones here, not all; method: immunoSEQ multiplex PCR. The sample yields about 36,000 clones, 88% seen once. This CDR3 comprises 15 residues. CDR1 is SGDLS, CDR2 YYNGEE, per germline. V shed 0 bases and J 5 bases; nucleotides not matched to a gene: 5. The data derive from a study of OX40 agonist ivuxolimab in advanced cancers. Study-wide background: In this trial design, patients received ivuxolimab intravenously at 0.01 to 10 mg/kg every 2 weeks. Age averaged approximately 60 years (range about 20 to 80), and 80% to 90% were male. The diagnoses of dose-escalation patients were hepatocellular carcinoma, melanoma, renal cell or head and neck cancer.

Sampling times: baseline, cycle 4 day 1, cycle 7 day 1. The genes are TRBV9 and TRBJ2-3, with 8 bases that match TRBD2. The source of this sequence is an adult with an advanced solid tumor such as melanoma, head and neck, liver or kidney cancer. Specimen: CD4+ or CD8+ T cells sorted from blood, collected in a trial of the OX40 agonist ivuxolimab. The CDR3: CASSVVGTRRDTQYF. The CDR3 DNA follows: TGTGCCAGCAGCGTAGTAGGGACTAGGCGAGATACGCAGTATTTT. The whole variable domain, remainder taken from reference TRBV9 and TRBJ2-3, is DSGVTQTPKHLITATGQRVTLRCSPRSGDLSVYWYQQSLDQGLQFLIQYYNGEERAKGNILERFSAQQFPDLHSELNLSSLELGDSALYFCASSVVGTRRDTQYFGPGTRLTVL.